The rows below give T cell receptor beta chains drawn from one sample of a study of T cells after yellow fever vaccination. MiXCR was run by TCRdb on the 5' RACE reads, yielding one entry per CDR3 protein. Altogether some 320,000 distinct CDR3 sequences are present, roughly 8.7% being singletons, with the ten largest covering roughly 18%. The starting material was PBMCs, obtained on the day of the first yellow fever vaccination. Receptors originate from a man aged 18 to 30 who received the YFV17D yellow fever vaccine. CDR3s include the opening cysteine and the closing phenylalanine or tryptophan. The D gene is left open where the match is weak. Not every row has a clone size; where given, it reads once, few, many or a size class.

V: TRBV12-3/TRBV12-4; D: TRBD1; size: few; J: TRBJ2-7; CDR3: CASSLRGSHEQYF; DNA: TGTGCCAGCAGCCTCAGGGGGTCCCACGAGCAGTACTTC
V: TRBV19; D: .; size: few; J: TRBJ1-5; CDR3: CASRGEIKDQPQHF; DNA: TGTGCCAGTAGGGGGGAGATCAAGGATCAGCCCCAGCATTTT
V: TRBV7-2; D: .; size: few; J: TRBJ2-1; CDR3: CASSPVGGGGDEQFF; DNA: TGTGCCAGCAGTCCCGTTGGGGGGGGCGGAGATGAGCAGTTCTTC
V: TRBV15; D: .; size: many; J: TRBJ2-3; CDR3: CATSRDDARRGVDTQYF; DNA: TGTGCCACCAGCAGAGATGATGCGCGGCGGGGTGTGGATACGCAGTATTTT
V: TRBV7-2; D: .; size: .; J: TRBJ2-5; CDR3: CASSFQGHQETQYF; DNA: TGTGCCAGCAGCTTTCAGGGGCACCAAGAGACCCAGTACTTC
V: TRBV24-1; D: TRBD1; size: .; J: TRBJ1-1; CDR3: CATSTETGGGGAFF; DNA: TGTGCCACCAGCACCGAGACAGGGGGGGGTGGAGCTTTCTTT
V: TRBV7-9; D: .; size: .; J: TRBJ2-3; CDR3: CASSQLEGADTQYF; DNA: TGTGCCAGCAGCCAACTCGAGGGGGCAGATACGCAGTATTTT
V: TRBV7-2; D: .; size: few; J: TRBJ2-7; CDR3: CASSLMVAAEQYF; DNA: TGTGCCAGCAGCCTGATGGTAGCGGCCGAGCAGTACTTC
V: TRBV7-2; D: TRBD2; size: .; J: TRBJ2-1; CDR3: CASSFQLAGGSYNEQFF; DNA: TGTGCCAGCAGCTTTCAGCTAGCGGGGGGCTCCTACAATGAGCAGTTCTTC
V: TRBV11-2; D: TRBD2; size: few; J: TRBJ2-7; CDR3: CASSPSSGGATYEQYF; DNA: TGTGCCAGCAGCCCCTCTAGCGGGGGAGCGACCTACGAGCAGTACTTC
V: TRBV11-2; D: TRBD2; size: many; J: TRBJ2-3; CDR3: CASSPQLAGTNTQYF; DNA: TGTGCCAGCAGCCCCCAGCTAGCGGGCACAAATACGCAGTATTTT
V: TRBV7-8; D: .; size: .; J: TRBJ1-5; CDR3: CASSSSRDGNSNQPQHF; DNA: TGTGCCAGCAGCTCCTCTCGCGACGGAAATAGCAATCAGCCCCAGCATTTT
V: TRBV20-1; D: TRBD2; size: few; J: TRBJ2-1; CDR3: CSALLAGGPREQFF; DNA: TGCAGTGCCCTACTAGCGGGGGGGCCACGGGAGCAGTTCTTC
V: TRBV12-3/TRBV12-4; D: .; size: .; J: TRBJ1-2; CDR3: CASSLGGLRNYGYTF; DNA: TGTGCCAGCAGTTTAGGGGGACTCAGAAACTATGGCTACACCTTC
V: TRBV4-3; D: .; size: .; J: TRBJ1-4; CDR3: CASSHVIGDEKLFF; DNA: TGCGCCAGCAGCCATGTAATCGGGGATGAAAAACTGTTTTTT
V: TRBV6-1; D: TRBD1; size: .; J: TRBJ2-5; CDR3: CASRPRTGARETQYF; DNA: TGTGCCAGCAGGCCTCGGACAGGGGCGCGGGAGACCCAGTACTTC
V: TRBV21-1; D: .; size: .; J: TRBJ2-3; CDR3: CASSKEGDRGTLADTQYF; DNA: TGTGCCAGCAGCAAAGAGGGGGACAGGGGGACTCTCGCAGATACGCAGTATTTT
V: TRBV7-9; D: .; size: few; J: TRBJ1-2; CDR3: CASSHLGKGYGYTF; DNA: TGTGCCAGCAGCCACTTGGGCAAGGGATATGGCTACACCTTC
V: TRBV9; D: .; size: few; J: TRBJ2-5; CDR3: CASSASQGPQYF; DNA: TGTGCCAGCAGCGCCTCGCAAGGGCCCCAGTACTTC
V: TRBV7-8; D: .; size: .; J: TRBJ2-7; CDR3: CASSPRRGTAYEQYF; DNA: TGTGCCAGCAGCCCCCGGAGGGGGACAGCCTACGAGCAGTACTTC
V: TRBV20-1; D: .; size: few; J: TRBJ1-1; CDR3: CSAVNTEAFF; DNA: TGCAGTGCCGTTAATACTGAAGCTTTCTTT
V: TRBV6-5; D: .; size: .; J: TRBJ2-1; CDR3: CASSYLAQGNNEQFF; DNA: TGTGCCAGCAGTTACCTAGCACAGGGTAATAATGAGCAGTTCTTC
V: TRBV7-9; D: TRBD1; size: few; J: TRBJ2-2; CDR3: CASSLGQTTNTGELFF; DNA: TGTGCCAGCAGCTTGGGACAGACGACGAACACCGGGGAGCTGTTTTTT
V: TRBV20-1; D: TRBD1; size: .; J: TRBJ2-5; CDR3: CSASPQGAGETQYF; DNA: TGCAGTGCTAGCCCACAGGGGGCTGGAGAGACCCAGTACTTC
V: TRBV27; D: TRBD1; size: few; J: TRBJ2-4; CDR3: CASSQKTGAKNIQYF; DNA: TGTGCCAGCAGTCAAAAGACAGGGGCCAAAAACATTCAGTACTTC
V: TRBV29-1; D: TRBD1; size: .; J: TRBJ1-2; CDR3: CSVVSGGGDGYTF; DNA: TGCAGCGTTGTTTCAGGGGGCGGTGATGGCTACACCTTC
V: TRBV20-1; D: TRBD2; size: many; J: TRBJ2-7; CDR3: CSASRTSGGTEQYF; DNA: TGCAGTGCTAGCCGGACTAGCGGGGGAACCGAGCAGTACTTC
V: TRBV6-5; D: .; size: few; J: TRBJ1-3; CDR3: CASSYRELPGNTIYF; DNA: TGTGCCAGCAGTTACAGGGAGCTACCTGGAAACACCATATATTTT
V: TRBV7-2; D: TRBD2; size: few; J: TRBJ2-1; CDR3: CASGRGGLGITEQFF; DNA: TGTGCCAGCGGCCGGGGGGGCCTTGGAATTACTGAGCAGTTCTTC
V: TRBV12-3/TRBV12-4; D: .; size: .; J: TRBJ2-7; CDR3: CASSLGGALEQYF; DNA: TGTGCCAGCAGTTTGGGCGGGGCCCTCGAGCAGTACTTC
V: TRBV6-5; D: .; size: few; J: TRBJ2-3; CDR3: CASSNKDSTDTQYF; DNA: TGTGCCAGCAGTAACAAAGACAGCACAGATACGCAGTATTTT
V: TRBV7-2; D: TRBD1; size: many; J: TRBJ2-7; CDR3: CASSLRDSLSYEQYF; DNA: TGTGCCAGCAGCTTACGGGACAGCCTCTCCTACGAGCAGTACTTC
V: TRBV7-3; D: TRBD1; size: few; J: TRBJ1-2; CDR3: CASSLNTGGDGYTF; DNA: TGTGCCAGCAGCTTAAACACAGGGGGAGATGGCTACACCTTC
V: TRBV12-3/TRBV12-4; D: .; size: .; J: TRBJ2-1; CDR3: CASSLLEGAEYNEQFF; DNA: TGTGCCAGCAGTTTACTGGAGGGGGCTGAGTACAATGAGCAGTTCTTC
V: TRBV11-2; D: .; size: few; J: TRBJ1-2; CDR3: CASRPVRNYFGYTF; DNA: TGTGCCAGCCGACCAGTTAGGAACTATTTCGGCTACACCTTC
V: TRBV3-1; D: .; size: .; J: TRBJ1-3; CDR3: CASRGLGGNTIYF; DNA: TGTGCCAGCAGGGGATTAGGTGGAAACACCATATATTTT
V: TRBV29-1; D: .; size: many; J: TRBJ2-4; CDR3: CSAAGGLAKNIQYF; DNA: TGCAGCGCTGCTGGGGGGCTAGCCAAAAACATTCAGTACTTC
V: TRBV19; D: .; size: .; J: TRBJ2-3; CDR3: CASTPPTGNTQYF; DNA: TGTGCCAGTACCCCCCCGACAGGAAATACGCAGTATTTT
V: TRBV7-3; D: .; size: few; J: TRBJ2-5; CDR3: CASSFWSQPLYQETQYF; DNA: TGTGCCAGCAGCTTTTGGAGCCAGCCGCTCTACCAAGAGACCCAGTACTTC
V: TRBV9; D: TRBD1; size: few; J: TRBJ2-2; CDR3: CASSRQGSPPGELFF; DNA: TGTGCCAGCAGCAGACAGGGGTCCCCCCCTGGGGAGCTGTTTTTT
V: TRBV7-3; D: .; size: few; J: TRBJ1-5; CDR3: CASSLSRKGLQIYSNQPQHF; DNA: TGTGCCAGCAGCTTATCGAGAAAAGGCCTCCAAATTTATAGCAATCAGCCCCAGCATTTT
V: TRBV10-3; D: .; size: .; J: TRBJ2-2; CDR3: CAISATGNTGELFF; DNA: TGTGCCATCAGTGCAACAGGGAACACCGGGGAGCTGTTTTTT
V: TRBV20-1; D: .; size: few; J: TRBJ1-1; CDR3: CSARSSGNTEAFF; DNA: TGCAGTGCTAGGTCAAGTGGGAACACTGAAGCTTTCTTT
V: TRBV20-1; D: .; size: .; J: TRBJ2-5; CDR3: CSARGRRDSSETQYF; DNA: TGCAGTGCTAGAGGGCGGCGGGACTCCTCGGAGACCCAGTACTTC
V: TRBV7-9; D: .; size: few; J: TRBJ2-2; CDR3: CASSRELNTGELFF; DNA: TGTGCCAGCAGCCGGGAGCTAAACACCGGGGAGCTGTTTTTT
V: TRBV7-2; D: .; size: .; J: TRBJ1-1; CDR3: CASSLEDTGGRRFF; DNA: TGTGCCAGCAGCTTAGAGGATACGGGGGGAAGAAGGTTCTTT
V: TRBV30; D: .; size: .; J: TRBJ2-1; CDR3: CAWSVFHEQFF; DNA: TGTGCCTGGAGTGTGTTCCATGAGCAGTTCTTC
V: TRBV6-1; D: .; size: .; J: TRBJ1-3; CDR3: CASSGDRFSGNTIYF; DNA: TGTGCCAGCAGCGGTGACAGATTCTCTGGAAACACCATATATTTT
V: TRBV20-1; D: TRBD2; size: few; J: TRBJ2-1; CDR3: CSSSRGGLIEQFF; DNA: TGCAGTTCCTCCCGGGGGGGGCTGATTGAGCAGTTCTTC
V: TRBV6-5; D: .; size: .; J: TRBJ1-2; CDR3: CASSYSQGYGYTF; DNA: TGTGCCAGCAGTTACTCTCAGGGATATGGCTACACCTTC
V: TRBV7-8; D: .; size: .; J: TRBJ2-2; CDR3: CASSFRAPSELFF; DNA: TGTGCCAGCAGTTTCCGGGCCCCGAGCGAGCTGTTTTTT
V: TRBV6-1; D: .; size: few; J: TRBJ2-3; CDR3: CASSGWGGTDTQYF; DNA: TGTGCCAGCAGTGGGTGGGGCGGCACAGATACGCAGTATTTT
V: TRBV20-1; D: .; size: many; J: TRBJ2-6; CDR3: CSADSSGANVLTF; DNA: TGCAGTGCTGACAGCTCTGGGGCCAACGTCCTGACTTTC